The clone carrying this T cell receptor delta chain has just a few counts. The antigen is unknown. This record belongs to a study of Vδ1+ human thymocytes. Overall study findings and caveats: Approximately 20% of thymic delta-chain sequences were Vdelta2, with few Vdelta3, unlike blood Vdelta1+ controls. Many TRG clonotypes were shared between donors; TRD repertoires were essentially private. Thymic TRG and TRD repertoires appeared highly polyclonal, with Gaussian CDR3 length distributions.

This CDR3 is 17 amino acids long. With 2 bases removed from V and 0 bases from J, the gap between germline ends came to 16 bases. Per the germline V gene, CDR1 is TSWWSYY and CDR2 is QGS. The sorted cells were CD3+ Vdelta1+ Vdelta2- thymocytes from alphabeta-depleted thymus. Between roughly 98% and 99.6% of sorted thymocytes were Vdelta1+. The template was reverse-transcribed extracted RNA. Pooled V-gene forward primers with one constant-region reverse primer generated the CDR3 amplicons by multiplex PCR. TCRdb called clones anew from the multiplex PCR reads with CATT. The sample lists about 75,000 delta-chain clones, around 35% occurring once.

V gene TRDV1 combines with J gene TRDJ1, with a tentative D call TRDD3 (6 bases). This sequence was found in a boy in the first two years of life who had congenital heart surgery. The sample consisted of Vdelta1+ gamma-delta thymocytes from the thymus. Specified subset: FACS-sorted CD3+ TCRalphabeta- TCRVdelta1+ TCRVdelta2- thymocytes. The chain's CDR3 is CALGEKPGDRYTDKLIF. CDR3 coding DNA: TGTGCTCTTGGGGAAAAACCGGGGGACCGGTACACCGATAAACTCATCTTT.